The 29 T cell receptor beta chains below were found in one sample sequenced in a study of CD8 T cells in ankylosing spondylitis. Points from the study as a whole: In ankylosing spondylitis blood, a motif of eight highly homologous TCR beta variants appeared characteristic.

From the 5' RACE reads, TCRdb called clonotypes with MiXCR, one entry per CDR3 protein. The sample gives about 750,000 distinct CDR3 sequences, 15% to 20% of which show up once; about a fifth is in the top ten. These receptors have no identified antigens. The material sequenced was blood, either unsorted or a sorted T cell fraction (not recorded which). These receptors originate from a male donor with ankylosing spondylitis.

The V call is TRBV11-3, the J call TRBJ2-1; D unresolved. V was pared by 6 bases and J by 6 bases, with 12 bases between. Per germline, CDR1 SGHNT and CDR2 YENEEA. There are 13 residues in the CDR3. CDR3 in DNA: TGTGCCAGCAGGAATGCAGCGAGCAATGAGCAGTTCTTC. This gives the protein CASRNAASNEQFF.

The V and J genes are TRBV20-1 and TRBJ1-5; 7 bases agree with TRBD1. J gave up 2 bases and V 0 bases, and 7 bases lay outside the gene matches. Germline CDR1 reads DFQATT; CDR2 reads SNEGSKA (reference sequence). This CDR3 contains 16 residues. The CDR3, as DNA: TGCAGTGCTAGAGATCACAGGGGAGAAGGCAATCAGCCCCAGCATTTT. It is translated as CSARDHRGEGNQPQHF.

V gene TRBV3-1 combines with J gene TRBJ2-7; D possibly corresponds to TRBD2 (5 bases). The germline V gene has CDR1 LGHDT and CDR2 YNNKEL (reference sequence). This CDR3 has 14 amino acids. V shed 4 bases and J shed 4 bases, with 14 bases lying between them. CDR3 sequence: CASSLNRGGYEQYF. CDR3 in DNA: TGTGCCAGCAGCCTCAATCGGGGTGGATACGAGCAGTACTTC.

The J gene is TRBJ2-5, the V gene TRBV20-1; possibly TRBD2 for D (5 bases). This CDR3 spans 14 amino acids. Trimming shortened V by 5 bases and J by 0 bases, and 13 bases separated the two germline ends. Germline V gives CDR1 DFQATT, CDR2 SNEGSKA (reference sequence). The CDR3 region has the DNA TGCAGTGCTCCAGACGCGGGTGACCAAGAGACCCAGTACTTC. It yields the protein CSAPDAGDQETQYF.

This clonotype has more than one count but fewer than ten. CDR3 coding DNA: TGTGCCAGCAGTCATAAATACTCCCGGGACCGGAACACCGGGGAGCTGTTTTTT. Its protein is CASSHKYSRDRNTGELFF. The genes are TRBV12-3 or TRBV12-4 and TRBJ2-2, with D perhaps given as TRBD1 or TRBD2 (5 bases each). The CDR3 has 18 amino acids. V dropped 5 bases and J dropped 1 base, with 20 bases sitting between them.

The rearrangement links TRBV5-1 to TRBJ2-5, with TRBD2 identical over 15 bases. This CDR3 is built from 17 residues. Germline V gene sequence: CDR1 SGHRS, CDR2 YFSETQ. The V segment lost 2 bases and the J segment 5 bases; nucleotides outside the gene matches: 7. Here the CDR3 reads CASSFYVGLAGGETQYF. The DNA of the CDR3 is TGCGCCAGCAGCTTTTATGTCGGACTAGCGGGAGGGGAGACCCAGTACTTC.

The genes are TRBV6-5 and TRBJ2-7; D may be TRBD1 or TRBD2 (5 bases each). The germline gives CDR1 MNHEY, CDR2 SVGAGI. This CDR3 has 15 residues. Trimming took 4 bases from V and 2 from J, leaving 15 bases between them. CDR3: CASSFSRDGTYEQYF. CDR3 DNA sequence: TGTGCCAGCAGTTTCTCCCGGGACGGAACCTACGAGCAGTACTTC.

DNA for the CDR3: TGCGCCAGCAGCCAAGGAACGGGAAGGGTCGATGAGCAGTTCTTC. Encoded protein: CASSQGTGRVDEQFF. This chain connects TRBV4-3 to TRBJ2-1, with D tentatively TRBD2 (5 bases). Germline CDR1 reads LGHNA; CDR2 reads YSLEER. V was trimmed by 1 base and J by 8 bases, leaving 15 bases between them. CDR3 size: 15 residues.

V gene TRBV27 combines with J gene TRBJ2-7; 8 nucleotides agree with TRBD2. V shed 2 bases, J shed 0 bases, and the junction held 6 bases outside the gene matches. The CDR3 length is 16 residues. CDR1 MNHEY and CDR2 SMNVEV come from the germline V gene (reference sequence). As DNA, the CDR3 is TGTGCCAGCAGTTTAATTACCGGGACTAGCTCCTACGAGCAGTACTTC. It yields the protein CASSLITGTSSYEQYF.

This clonotype occurred a few times. The rearrangement joins TRBV4-2 to TRBJ2-1, with 12 bases that match TRBD2. Germline V lookup: CDR1 LGHNA, CDR2 YNFKEQ. This CDR3 region has 16 residues. Unmatched junction bases numbered 2, after V lost 0 bases and J lost 5 bases. CDR3 nucleotide sequence: TGTGCCAGCAGCCAAGATAGGACTAGCGGGGACAATGAGCAGTTCTTC. Translation gives CASSQDRTSGDNEQFF.

V usage is TRBV29-1 and J usage is TRBJ2-1; 8 bases agree with TRBD2. The CDR3 consists of 16 residues. Trimming took 3 bases from V and 0 from J; bases not matched to a gene: 7. Germline V lookup: CDR1 SQVTM, CDR2 ANQGSEA. CDR3 residues: CSVDWREALSYNEQFF. In nucleotides, the CDR3 is TGCAGCGTTGACTGGCGGGAGGCCCTCTCCTACAATGAGCAGTTCTTC.

The V and J genes are TRBV12-3 or TRBV12-4 and TRBJ1-1; a weak D match, TRBD1 (6 bases). Trimming stripped 3 bases from V and 3 bases from J, with 11 bases between. The CDR3 spans 14 residues. The CDR3 sequence is CASSFRGLDTEAFF. The CDR3 DNA sequence: TGTGCCAGCAGTTTTAGGGGGTTAGACACTGAAGCTTTCTTT.

This clonotype was seen more than once but under ten times. J is TRBJ2-3 and V is TRBV6-1; D remains unclear. Germline-derived CDR1 and CDR2 are MNHNS and SASEGT. The CDR3 contains 13 residues. Between the trimmed V and J ends, which lost 4 bases and 3 bases, there was a span of 8 bases. CDR3 protein: CASSAHWTDTQYF. As DNA, the CDR3 is TGTGCCAGCAGTGCTCATTGGACAGATACGCAGTATTTT.

This clonotype was observed a few times. The V gene is TRBV12-3 or TRBV12-4, the J gene TRBJ2-5; no clear D. This CDR3 comprises 14 residues. Trimming removed 6 bases at V and 1 base at J, with 12 bases between. The CDR3 DNA is TGTGCCAGCAGACCCTGGGCAGGCCAAGAGACCCAGTACTTC. Translated: CASRPWAGQETQYF.

The chain employs TRBV4-3 and TRBJ2-5, with 9 positions matching TRBD2. Germline CDR1 is LGHNA and CDR2 is YSLEER. With V trimmed by 4 bases and J by 5 bases, 11 bases remained unmatched. There are 16 residues in the CDR3. CDR3 protein: CASSPRTAGGKETQYF. The CDR3 bases are TGCGCCAGCAGCCCAAGAACGGCGGGAGGGAAGGAGACCCAGTACTTC.

This clonotype was observed a handful of times. The V and J genes are TRBV4-3 and TRBJ2-7; 14 bases map to TRBD2. Per germline, CDR1 LGHNA and CDR2 YSLEER. This CDR3 has 16 residues. V dropped 4 bases and J dropped 7; count of bases not matched to a gene: 9. This CDR3 is CASSPGGGTSGSEQYF. CDR3 nucleotide sequence: TGCGCCAGCAGCCCGGGAGGAGGGACTAGCGGGAGTGAGCAGTACTTC.

The CDR3 sequence: CSVVRTWDNEKLFF. The DNA of the CDR3 is TGCAGCGTTGTAAGGACGTGGGATAATGAAAAACTGTTTTTT. The rearrangement joins TRBV29-1 to TRBJ1-4; D remains ambiguous. V lost 4 bases and J lost 4, with 13 bases in between. In germline, CDR1 is SQVTM, CDR2 ANQGSEA. CDR3 size: 14 residues. The variable domain in full, with the rest retrieved from reference TRBV29-1 and TRBJ1-4, is SAVISQKPSRDICQRGTSLTIQCQVDSQVTMMFWYRQQPGQSLTLIATANQGSEATYESGFVIDKFPISRPNLTFSTLTVSNMSPEDSSIYLCSVVRTWDNEKLFFGSGTQLSVL.

This clonotype was seen a handful of times. The V gene is TRBV29-1, the J gene TRBJ1-1; 11 bases are shared with TRBD1. The CDR3 runs 15 residues. The V gene end was trimmed by 4 bases and the J gene end by 1 base; junction bases not matched to a gene: 5. The germline CDR1 and CDR2 sequences are SQVTM and ANQGSEA. CDR3 protein: CSVGGDRGTNTEAFF. Here the CDR3 DNA reads TGCAGCGTTGGTGGGGACAGGGGGACGAACACTGAAGCTTTCTTT.

This clonotype has just a few counts. The rearrangement joins TRBV12-3 or TRBV12-4 to TRBJ1-5, with D unclear. The CDR3 runs to 15 residues. V lost 5 bases to trimming and J lost 2 bases, with 13 bases between them. The CDR3 sequence: CASSPGRLGNQPQHF. Written as DNA, the CDR3 is TGTGCCAGCAGTCCGGGGAGGTTAGGCAATCAGCCCCAGCATTTT.

This clonotype was detected many times. The V and J genes are TRBV5-1 and TRBJ2-1; 8 bases agree with TRBD1. CDR3 length equals 16 residues. Germline lookup yields CDR1 SGHRS and CDR2 YFSETQ. V was pared by 2 bases and J by 1 base, with 5 bases of the junction left unmatched. This chain's CDR3 is CASSLSWTGSYNEQFF. The CDR3 DNA reads as TGCGCCAGCAGCTTAAGTTGGACAGGGTCCTACAATGAGCAGTTCTTC.

In its sample, this clonotype was seen a few times. The genes are TRBV5-1 and TRBJ1-1, with D uncertain. CDR1 and CDR2 (germline): SGHRS, YFSETQ. V was pared by 5 bases and J by 0 bases, with 8 bases between. The CDR3 has 13 residues. The chain's CDR3 is CASSYTLNTEAFF. The DNA of the CDR3 is TGCGCCAGCAGTTATACACTGAACACTGAAGCTTTCTTT.

This rearrangement joins TRBV12-3 or TRBV12-4 to TRBJ2-1; D unresolved. Trimming shortened V by 2 bases and J by 6 bases, and 8 bases separated the two germline ends. CDR3 length equals 13 residues. CDR3 region: CASSLIFLNEQFF. In DNA form, the CDR3 reads TGTGCCAGCAGTTTAATCTTTCTCAATGAGCAGTTCTTC.

This clonotype was detected many times. The chain is built from TRBV7-2 and TRBJ2-7, with D tentatively TRBD1 (5 bases). Germline CDR1 SGHTA, CDR2 FQGNSA. The V end lost 5 bases, the J end lost 3 bases, and 11 bases lay between the germline ends. The CDR3 spans 13 residues. The CDR3 region is CASSPDRLYEQYF. The DNA of the CDR3 is TGTGCCAGCAGCCCCGACAGACTCTACGAGCAGTACTTC. The whole variable domain, filled in from reference TRBV7-2 and TRBJ2-7, reads GAGVSQSPSNKVTEKGKDVELRCDPISGHTALYWYRQSLGQGLEFLIYFQGNSAPDKSGLPSDRFSAERTGGSVSTLTIQRTQQEDSAVYLCASSPDRLYEQYFGPGTRLTVT.

The V gene is TRBV6-1, the J gene TRBJ2-3; D is ambiguous. With 6 bases removed from V and 1 base from J, the gap between germline ends came to 8 bases. Per the germline V gene, CDR1 is MNHNS and CDR2 is SASEGT. The CDR3 extends over 13 amino acids. The CDR3 protein is CASRRDGTDTQYF. CDR3 in DNA: TGTGCCAGCAGAAGGGATGGCACAGATACGCAGTATTTT.

The chain combines TRBV7-2 with TRBJ2-1, with 9 bases lining up with TRBD1. CDR1 and CDR2 from the germline V gene are SGHTA and FQGNSA. Trimming at V came to 11 bases and at J to 4 bases, leaving 9 bases not matched to a gene. The CDR3 loop spans 14 amino acids. This CDR3 reads CAVATGGLYNEQFF. The CDR3 DNA sequence: TGTGCCGTTGCGACAGGGGGTCTATACAATGAGCAGTTCTTC.

The genes are TRBV20-1 and TRBJ2-3; D may be TRBD1 or TRBD2 (5 bases each). V lost 1 base to trimming and J lost 6 bases, with 14 bases between them. The CDR3 consists of 14 residues. The V gene's germline CDR1 is DFQATT and CDR2 SNEGSKA (reference sequence). CDR3 nucleotide sequence: TGCAGTGCTAGAGTCGGGACCGCCGCCGATACGCAGTATTTT. Protein product: CSARVGTAADTQYF.

This clonotype was seen only a few times. The J gene is TRBJ2-7, the V gene TRBV5-1; 10 bases map to TRBD1. The junction had 7 bases not matched to a gene; V was cut back by 4 bases and J by 6 bases. CDR1 is SGHRS and CDR2 is YFSETQ in the germline V gene. The CDR3 runs 14 residues. This chain's CDR3 is CASSAKGQGGEQYF. The CDR3 DNA is TGCGCCAGCAGCGCCAAAGGACAGGGGGGCGAGCAGTACTTC.

Only a few counts were recorded for this clonotype. This sequence joins TRBV6-6 and TRBJ2-2; D gene uncertain. CDR1 is MNHNY, CDR2 SVGAGI, per germline (reference sequence). The CDR3 extends over 13 amino acids. Trimming shortened V by 7 bases and J by 4 bases, and 10 bases separated the two germline ends. The CDR3 DNA reads as TGTGCCAGCACCCCACAGCCCACCGGGGAGCTGTTTTTT. This translates into CASTPQPTGELFF.

The count of this clonotype is one. The gene calls are TRBV18 and TRBJ2-3; D possibly matches TRBD1 or TRBD2 (5 bases each). V lost 2 bases and J 4 bases, leaving 16 bases between the germline ends. Germline V CDR1 and CDR2: KGHSH, LQKENI. The CDR3 is made up of 16 amino acids. This chain's CDR3 is CASSPGGNLGADTQYF. The CDR3 DNA is TGTGCCAGCTCACCAGGGGGTAACCTAGGGGCAGATACGCAGTATTTT.